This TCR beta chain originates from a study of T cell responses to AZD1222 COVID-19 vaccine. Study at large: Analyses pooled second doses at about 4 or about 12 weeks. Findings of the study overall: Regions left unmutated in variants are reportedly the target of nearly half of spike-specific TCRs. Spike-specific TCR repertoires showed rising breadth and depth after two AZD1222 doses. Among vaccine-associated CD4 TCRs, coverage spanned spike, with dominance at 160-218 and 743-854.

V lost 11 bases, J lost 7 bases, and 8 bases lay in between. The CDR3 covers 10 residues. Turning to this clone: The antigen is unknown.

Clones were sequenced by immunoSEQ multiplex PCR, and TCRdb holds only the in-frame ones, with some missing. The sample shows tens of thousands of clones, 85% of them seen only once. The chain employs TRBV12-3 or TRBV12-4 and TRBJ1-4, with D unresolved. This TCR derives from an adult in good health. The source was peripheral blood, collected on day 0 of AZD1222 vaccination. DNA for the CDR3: TGTGCCTCCCGCGGTGAAAAACTGTTTTTT. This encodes CASRGEKLFF.